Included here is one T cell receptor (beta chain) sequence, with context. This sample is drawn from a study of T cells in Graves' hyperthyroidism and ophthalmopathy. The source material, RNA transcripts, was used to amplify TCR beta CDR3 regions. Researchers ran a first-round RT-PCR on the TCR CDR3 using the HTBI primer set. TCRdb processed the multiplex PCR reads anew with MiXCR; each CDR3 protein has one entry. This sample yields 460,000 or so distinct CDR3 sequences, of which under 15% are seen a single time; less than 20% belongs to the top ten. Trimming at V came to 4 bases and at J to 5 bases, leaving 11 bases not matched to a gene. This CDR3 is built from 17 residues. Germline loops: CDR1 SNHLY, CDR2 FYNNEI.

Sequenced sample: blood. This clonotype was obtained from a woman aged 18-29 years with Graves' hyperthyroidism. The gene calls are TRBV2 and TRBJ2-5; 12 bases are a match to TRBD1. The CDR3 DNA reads TGTGCCAGCAGTGCATGGGTCGGGACAGGGGGCGGTGAGACCCAGTACTTC. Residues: CASSAWVGTGGGETQYF.